Listed below are T cell receptor beta chains from one sample, sequenced in a study of blood T cell repertoires in COVID-19. Method: immunoSEQ multiplex PCR; TCRdb's copy keeps in-frame clones and lacks some. The sample has 150,000 to 170,000 clones; about 73% are singletons. The sample comprised peripheral blood. The receptor source for this set is a man aged 80 or over with acute or convalescent COVID-19. Both conserved end residues are part of each CDR3. The order of the fields is D gene, clone size, J gene, V gene, CDR3 protein, CDR3 DNA. The D gene is left open where the match is weak. Some rows have no size entry. The others give once, few or many, or a class for an expanded clone.

>-|-|TRBJ1-5|TRBV19
CASSIGPSGGAKQPQHF
TGTGCCAGTAGTATAGGGCCCTCGGGGGGCGCCAAGCAGCCCCAGCATTTT
>TRBD1|-|TRBJ1-5|TRBV5-6
CASSLRQGAQPQHF
TGTGCCAGCAGCCTTCGACAGGGGGCTCAGCCCCAGCATTTT
>TRBD1|-|TRBJ2-5|TRBV6-5
CASNHDRGETQYF
TGTGCCAGCAACCACGACAGGGGCGAGACCCAGTACTTC
>TRBD1|-|TRBJ2-5|TRBV24-1
CATSDGQGKGETQYF
TGTGCCACCAGTGATGGACAGGGGAAGGGCGAGACCCAGTACTTC
>-|few|TRBJ1-2|TRBV29-1
CSVEGAGLNYGYTF
TGCAGCGTTGAAGGAGCGGGACTGAACTATGGCTACACCTTC
>TRBD1|-|TRBJ1-2|TRBV5-1
CASSLVGQGGDGYTF
TGCGCCAGCAGCTTGGTGGGACAGGGAGGAGATGGCTACACCTTC
>TRBD1|-|TRBJ2-2|TRBV5-8
CASSFQQGALYAGELFF
TGTGCCAGCAGCTTTCAACAGGGGGCTTTGTACGCCGGGGAGCTGTTTTTT
>TRBD1|-|TRBJ2-2|TRBV4-2
CASSHPGQGSTGELFF
TGTGCCAGCAGCCATCCGGGACAGGGAAGCACCGGGGAGCTGTTTTTT
>-|once|TRBJ1-1|TRBV5-4
CASSPKWAAFF
TGTGCCAGCAGCCCCAAGTGGGCGGCTTTCTTT
>-|-|TRBJ1-1|TRBV18
CASLGWGLNTEAFF
TGTGCCAGCCTCGGCTGGGGCCTTAACACTGAAGCTTTCTTT
>TRBD1|few|TRBJ1-1|TRBV27
CASSSWTGRTEAFF
TGTGCCAGCAGTTCCTGGACAGGGCGCACTGAAGCTTTCTTT
>TRBD1|many|TRBJ1-5|TRBV12-3/TRBV12-4
CASKRDSDQPQHF
TGTGCCAGCAAAAGGGACAGCGATCAGCCCCAGCATTTT
>TRBD1|-|TRBJ1-1|TRBV6-1
CATGRGMNTEAFF
TGTGCCACAGGCAGGGGGATGAACACTGAAGCTTTCTTT
>TRBD1|many|TRBJ2-7|TRBV4-2
CASSQVFSGTGIYEQYF
TGTGCCAGCAGCCAAGTTTTCTCCGGGACAGGGATCTACGAGCAGTACTTC
>TRBD2|-|TRBJ2-1|TRBV19
CASSMSGGSYNEQFF
TGTGCCAGTAGTATGAGCGGGGGATCGTACAATGAGCAGTTCTTC
>TRBD1|-|TRBJ1-2|TRBV30
CAWRPPGQGAGGYTF
TGTGCCTGGAGACCTCCGGGACAGGGGGCGGGTGGCTACACCTTC
>TRBD1|-|TRBJ2-5|TRBV5-1
CASSTEGAGETQYF
TGCGCCAGCAGCACTGAGGGGGCGGGAGAGACCCAGTACTTC
>TRBD1|once|TRBJ2-3|TRBV5-4
CASSPGQGRTDTQYF
TGTGCCAGCAGCCCGGGACAGGGCCGCACAGATACGCAGTATTTT
>TRBD2|-|TRBJ2-2|TRBV11-2
CASSLPLATTGELFF
TGTGCCAGCAGCTTACCACTAGCGACAACCGGGGAGCTGTTTTTT
>TRBD1|-|TRBJ2-7|TRBV5-1
CASSLAGQGAREQYF
TGCGCCAGCAGCTTGGCCGGGCAGGGGGCGCGCGAGCAGTACTTC
>TRBD2|-|TRBJ2-5|TRBV15
CATSGGEGGQETQYF
TGTGCCACCAGCGGGGGGGAAGGTGGCCAAGAGACCCAGTACTTC
>-|few|TRBJ2-2|TRBV11-2
CASSFPLRYTGELFF
TGTGCCAGCAGCTTCCCCCTCAGGTACACCGGGGAGCTGTTTTTT
>TRBD1|-|TRBJ1-4|TRBV19
CASRDRAGDEKLFF
TGTGCCAGTAGGGACAGGGCCGGCGATGAAAAACTGTTTTTT
>-|-|TRBJ1-1|TRBV6-6
CASSPTGYNTEAFF
TGTGCCAGCAGTCCTACAGGGTATAACACTGAAGCTTTCTTT
>TRBD1|-|TRBJ2-4|TRBV15
CATSRATSRGPLAKNIQYF
TGTGCCACCAGCAGGGCAACTTCCAGGGGGCCACTAGCCAAAAACATTCAGTACTTC
>-|-|TRBJ1-2|TRBV6-6
CASSSGENYGYTF
TGTGCCAGCAGTTCAGGGGAAAACTATGGCTACACCTTC
>TRBD1|-|TRBJ2-5|TRBV5-6
CASSLPGQGRGETQYF
TGTGCCAGCAGCCTTCCGGGACAGGGGAGAGGAGAGACCCAGTACTTC
>-|-|TRBJ1-6|TRBV5-1
CASSLGGEGSPLHF
TGCGCCAGCAGCCTGGGAGGGGAGGGATCACCCCTCCACTTT
>-|-|TRBJ1-6|TRBV11-3
CASSLDQSGSSYNSPLHF
TGTGCCAGCAGCTTAGATCAATCGGGGAGCTCCTATAATTCACCCCTCCACTTT
>-|-|TRBJ1-1|TRBV5-8
CASSLVRNTEAFF
TGTGCCAGCAGCTTGGTGCGTAACACTGAAGCTTTCTTT
>TRBD2|-|TRBJ2-1|TRBV5-5
CASSLWSSGGNEQFF
TGTGCCAGCAGCTTGTGGTCTAGCGGGGGTAATGAGCAGTTCTTC
>TRBD2|-|TRBJ2-5|TRBV29-1
CSVTKGTSGAETQYF
TGCAGCGTTACCAAGGGGACTAGCGGGGCTGAGACCCAGTACTTC
>-|few|TRBJ2-2|TRBV5-1
CASSSAQVANTGELFF
TGCGCCAGCAGCTCCGCGCAAGTCGCGAACACCGGGGAGCTGTTTTTT
>-|-|TRBJ2-4|TRBV7-2
CASSIFRDLGNIQYF
TGTGCCAGCAGCATATTCAGGGATTTGGGAAACATTCAGTACTTC
>-|-|TRBJ2-5|TRBV5-1
CASRAGNAGETQYF
TGCGCCAGCAGGGCCGGAAACGCGGGGGAGACCCAGTACTTC
>-|-|TRBJ2-3|TRBV6-6
CASSLSTDTQYF
TGTGCCAGCAGCCTAAGCACAGATACGCAGTATTTT
>-|-|TRBJ1-2|TRBV21-1
CASSKGERGSLGYTF
TGTGCCAGCAGCAAAGGCGAAAGGGGCAGTCTTGGCTACACCTTC
>-|once|TRBJ1-5|TRBV11-2
CASSLGGRAGQPQHF
TGTGCCAGCAGCTTAGGTGGCAGGGCTGGACAGCCCCAGCATTTT
>-|-|TRBJ1-2|TRBV28
CASRKESRRNYGYTF
TGTGCCAGCCGGAAGGAGTCGCGGAGAAACTATGGCTACACCTTC
>-|-|TRBJ2-7|TRBV7-6
CASSLRQARLMDEQYF
TGTGCCAGCAGCCTGCGACAGGCCCGTCTAATGGACGAGCAGTACTTC
>TRBD1|-|TRBJ2-2|TRBV7-2
CASSLHGQGFGGELFF
TGTGCCAGCAGCTTACATGGACAGGGGTTCGGCGGGGAGCTGTTTTTT
>-|-|TRBJ1-1|TRBV24-1
CATRDSMNTEAFF
TGTGCCACCAGGGACAGCATGAACACTGAAGCTTTCTTT
>TRBD1|few|TRBJ1-2|TRBV6-1
CASSDRTGGLYGYTF
TGTGCCAGCAGTGATAGGACAGGGGGCTTGTATGGCTACACCTTC
>TRBD1|-|TRBJ1-6|TRBV19
CASSTGTGASNSPLHF
TGTGCCAGTAGTACTGGGACAGGGGCGTCGAATTCACCCCTCCACTTT
>TRBD1|-|TRBJ1-2|TRBV5-4
CASSYDRDSGYTF
TGTGCCAGCAGTTACGACAGGGACTCCGGCTACACCTTC